This TCR beta chain was identified during a study of OX40 agonist ivuxolimab in advanced cancers. Study outcomes and limitations: Among the lowest peripheral clonal expansion occurred in 0.1-3.0 mg/kg partial responders.

In germline, CDR1 is ENHRY, CDR2 SYGVKD. This CDR3 has 13 amino acids. Trimming took 9 bases from V and 7 from J; bases not matched to a gene: 6. Notes on this clone: Its antigen is not identified.

TCRdb's table, derived via immunoSEQ multiplex PCR, lists solely in-frame clones and lacks some. The sample holds under 100,000 clones, 80% to 90% seen once. Autoimmune disease history or systemic immunosuppression disqualified patients. This specimen was CD4+ or CD8+ T cells sorted from blood, taken in a trial of the OX40 agonist ivuxolimab. V usage is TRBV10-3 and J usage is TRBJ1-6, with TRBD1 identical over 7 bases. This clonotype was obtained from an adult with an advanced solid tumor such as melanoma, head and neck, liver or kidney cancer. The CDR3 is CAISGTANSPLHF. CDR3 nucleotides: TGTGCCATTTCTGGGACAGCGAATTCACCCCTCCACTTT.